A selection of T cell receptor beta chains follows, all from one sample in a study of OX40 agonist ivuxolimab in advanced cancers. Assay: immunoSEQ multiplex PCR; the TCRdb copy retains only in-frame clones and omits some. The sample holds over 75,000 clones; 85% to 95% are singletons and the top ten take about 2.6%. This specimen consisted of CD4+ or CD8+ T cells sorted from blood, obtained in a trial of the OX40 agonist ivuxolimab. The receptor set was obtained from an adult with an advanced solid tumor such as melanoma, head and neck, liver or kidney cancer. The CDR3 runs from the conserved cysteine through the conserved F or W. Each record gives: CDR3 protein, CDR3 DNA, J gene, CDR3 length, D gene, clone size, V gene. D genes are given only for firm matches. Size is stated for part of the rows, as once, few or many counts, or as a class when the clone is expanded.

cdr3_aa: CASSVHSGANVLTF
cdr3_nt: TGTGCCAGCAGTGTACACTCTGGGGCCAACGTCCTGACTTTC
j_call: TRBJ2-6
cdr3_length: 14
d_call: .
clone_size: .
v_call: TRBV27

cdr3_aa: CASSVWLARNEQFF
cdr3_nt: TGTGCCAGCAGTGTTTGGCTGGCCCGAAATGAGCAGTTCTTC
j_call: TRBJ2-1
cdr3_length: 14
d_call: .
clone_size: .
v_call: TRBV2

cdr3_aa: CASSPGRGNQPQHF
cdr3_nt: TGTGCCAGCAGCCCAGGACGGGGCAATCAGCCCCAGCATTTT
j_call: TRBJ1-5
cdr3_length: 14
d_call: .
clone_size: .
v_call: TRBV6-5

cdr3_aa: CASSQDSLSYGYTF
cdr3_nt: TGCGCCAGCAGCCAAGATTCGTTATCTTATGGCTACACCTTC
j_call: TRBJ1-2
cdr3_length: 14
d_call: .
clone_size: .
v_call: TRBV4-1

cdr3_aa: CASSLVVAPYEQYF
cdr3_nt: TGTGCCAGCAGCTTAGTTGTAGCCCCCTACGAGCAGTACTTC
j_call: TRBJ2-7
cdr3_length: 14
d_call: .
clone_size: .
v_call: TRBV11-2

cdr3_aa: CASTPGTSSTDTQYF
cdr3_nt: TGCGCCAGCACCCCCGGGACTAGCTCAACAGATACGCAGTATTTT
j_call: TRBJ2-3
cdr3_length: 15
d_call: TRBD2
clone_size: .
v_call: TRBV10-1

cdr3_aa: CASSYTGVLLAYEQYF
cdr3_nt: TGTGCCAGCAGTTACACAGGGGTCTTATTGGCCTACGAGCAGTACTTC
j_call: TRBJ2-7
cdr3_length: 16
d_call: TRBD1
clone_size: .
v_call: TRBV11-2

cdr3_aa: CASSYVYEQYF
cdr3_nt: TGTGCCAGCAGTTACGTATACGAGCAGTACTTC
j_call: TRBJ2-7
cdr3_length: 11
d_call: .
clone_size: .
v_call: TRBV6-1

cdr3_aa: CASSPSTDTQYF
cdr3_nt: TGTGCCAGCAGCCCGAGCACAGATACGCAGTATTTT
j_call: TRBJ2-3
cdr3_length: 12
d_call: .
clone_size: once
v_call: TRBV7-8

cdr3_aa: CSVEEQFF
cdr3_nt: TGCAGCGTTGAAGAGCAGTTCTTC
j_call: TRBJ2-1
cdr3_length: 8
d_call: .
clone_size: .
v_call: TRBV29-1

cdr3_aa: CASSGTSGDYGYTF
cdr3_nt: TGTGCCAGCAGCGGGACCTCTGGGGACTATGGCTACACCTTC
j_call: TRBJ1-2
cdr3_length: 14
d_call: .
clone_size: .
v_call: TRBV9

cdr3_aa: CASSYGPPQTGYTF
cdr3_nt: TGTGCCAGCAGTTACGGGCCCCCGCAGACTGGCTACACCTTC
j_call: TRBJ1-2
cdr3_length: 14
d_call: .
clone_size: .
v_call: TRBV6-5

cdr3_aa: CASSQGGSWGPDTQYF
cdr3_nt: TGCGCCAGCAGCCAAGGAGGCAGCTGGGGGCCAGATACGCAGTATTTT
j_call: TRBJ2-3
cdr3_length: 16
d_call: .
clone_size: .
v_call: TRBV4-1

cdr3_aa: CSVAGVRWPGTSGNTIYF
cdr3_nt: TGCAGCGTTGCGGGGGTCAGGTGGCCAGGCACCTCTGGAAACACCATATATTTT
j_call: TRBJ1-3
cdr3_length: 18
d_call: .
clone_size: .
v_call: TRBV29-1

cdr3_aa: CASREGNTIYF
cdr3_nt: TGTGCCAGTAGAGAGGGAAACACCATATATTTT
j_call: TRBJ1-3
cdr3_length: 11
d_call: .
clone_size: .
v_call: TRBV19

cdr3_aa: CASSLTGGGYTF
cdr3_nt: TGTGCCAGCAGTTTGACAGGGGGTGGCTACACCTTC
j_call: TRBJ1-2
cdr3_length: 12
d_call: TRBD1
clone_size: .
v_call: TRBV27

cdr3_aa: CASSLLYEYEQFF
cdr3_nt: TGTGCCAGCAGCTTGTTGTACGAATATGAGCAGTTCTTC
j_call: TRBJ2-1
cdr3_length: 13
d_call: .
clone_size: .
v_call: TRBV5-6

cdr3_aa: CASSYSGGIPQETQYF
cdr3_nt: TGTGCCAGCAGTTACTCGGGGGGGATTCCACAAGAGACCCAGTACTTC
j_call: TRBJ2-5
cdr3_length: 16
d_call: TRBD2
clone_size: .
v_call: TRBV6-5

cdr3_aa: CASSPDSTTQYF
cdr3_nt: TGTGCCAGCAGCCCGGACTCTACTACGCAGTATTTT
j_call: TRBJ2-3
cdr3_length: 12
d_call: .
clone_size: .
v_call: TRBV7-2

cdr3_aa: CASSLDEPRPQHF
cdr3_nt: TGTGCCAGCAGCTTAGACGAGCCTCGGCCCCAGCATTTT
j_call: TRBJ1-5
cdr3_length: 13
d_call: .
clone_size: few
v_call: TRBV7-9

cdr3_aa: CASSLGTNEQFF
cdr3_nt: TGTGCCAGCAGCTTGGGGACAAATGAGCAGTTCTTC
j_call: TRBJ2-1
cdr3_length: 12
d_call: .
clone_size: .
v_call: TRBV11-2

cdr3_aa: CASSPGLAGTDTQYF
cdr3_nt: TGTGCCAGCAGCCCCGGACTAGCGGGCACAGATACGCAGTATTTT
j_call: TRBJ2-3
cdr3_length: 15
d_call: TRBD2
clone_size: .
v_call: TRBV6-5

cdr3_aa: CASHMLAGVTDTQYF
cdr3_nt: TGTGCCAGCCATATGTTAGCCGGCGTCACAGATACGCAGTATTTT
j_call: TRBJ2-3
cdr3_length: 15
d_call: .
clone_size: .
v_call: TRBV5-4

cdr3_aa: CATSMGNTGEETQYF
cdr3_nt: TGTGCCACCAGCATGGGGAACACGGGGGAAGAGACCCAGTACTTC
j_call: TRBJ2-5
cdr3_length: 15
d_call: .
clone_size: .
v_call: TRBV15

cdr3_aa: CASSKAAGVPNEQFF
cdr3_nt: TGTGCCAGTAGTAAAGCTGCGGGAGTCCCCAATGAGCAGTTCTTC
j_call: TRBJ2-1
cdr3_length: 15
d_call: TRBD2
clone_size: .
v_call: TRBV19

cdr3_aa: CSVEGLAGPGGDTQYF
cdr3_nt: TGCAGCGTTGAAGGACTAGCGGGCCCCGGGGGAGATACGCAGTATTTT
j_call: TRBJ2-3
cdr3_length: 16
d_call: TRBD2
clone_size: .
v_call: TRBV29-1

cdr3_aa: CALSSYNSPLHF
cdr3_nt: TGTGCTCTCAGCTCCTATAATTCACCCCTCCACTTT
j_call: TRBJ1-6
cdr3_length: 12
d_call: .
clone_size: .
v_call: TRBV6-6

cdr3_aa: CASSDRGPTDTQYF
cdr3_nt: TGTGCCAGCAGCGACAGGGGCCCCACAGATACGCAGTATTTT
j_call: TRBJ2-3
cdr3_length: 14
d_call: TRBD1
clone_size: .
v_call: TRBV5-4

cdr3_aa: CASSSTRDRGRNTGELFF
cdr3_nt: TGTGCCAGCAGCTCGACCCGGGACAGGGGGAGGAACACCGGGGAGCTGTTTTTT
j_call: TRBJ2-2
cdr3_length: 18
d_call: TRBD1
clone_size: once
v_call: TRBV7-9

cdr3_aa: CASSLPPSALYYEQYF
cdr3_nt: TGTGCCAGCAGTTTACCTCCTTCAGCTCTTTACTACGAGCAGTACTTC
j_call: TRBJ2-7
cdr3_length: 16
d_call: .
clone_size: .
v_call: TRBV28

cdr3_aa: CASGPTGTGSYNEQFF
cdr3_nt: TGTGCTAGTGGTCCTACAGGGACCGGCTCCTACAATGAGCAGTTCTTC
j_call: TRBJ2-1
cdr3_length: 16
d_call: .
clone_size: .
v_call: TRBV12-5

cdr3_aa: CASSFRTSGNNEQFF
cdr3_nt: TGTGCCAGCAGTTTCCGGACTAGCGGGAATAATGAGCAGTTCTTC
j_call: TRBJ2-1
cdr3_length: 15
d_call: TRBD2
clone_size: .
v_call: TRBV27

cdr3_aa: CASSEAFAVQETQYF
cdr3_nt: TGTGCCAGCAGTGAAGCCTTCGCGGTCCAAGAGACCCAGTACTTC
j_call: TRBJ2-5
cdr3_length: 15
d_call: .
clone_size: .
v_call: TRBV6-1

cdr3_aa: CATAAGNGYTF
cdr3_nt: TGTGCCACCGCGGCAGGGAATGGCTACACCTTC
j_call: TRBJ1-2
cdr3_length: 11
d_call: .
clone_size: .
v_call: TRBV5-4

cdr3_aa: CASSLSGEQFF
cdr3_nt: TGTGCCAGCAGCTTGAGCGGGGAGCAGTTCTTC
j_call: TRBJ2-1
cdr3_length: 11
d_call: .
clone_size: .
v_call: TRBV7-8

cdr3_aa: CASNLWDSSGNTIYF
cdr3_nt: TGTGCCAGCAATTTGTGGGACAGCTCTGGAAACACCATATATTTT
j_call: TRBJ1-3
cdr3_length: 15
d_call: TRBD1
clone_size: .
v_call: TRBV2

cdr3_aa: CASSLWGPRVDEAFF
cdr3_nt: TGTGCCAGCAGCTTATGGGGGCCGCGGGTTGATGAAGCTTTCTTT
j_call: TRBJ1-1
cdr3_length: 15
d_call: .
clone_size: medium-sized
v_call: TRBV11-2

cdr3_aa: CSVEDPASGRIYNEQFF
cdr3_nt: TGCAGCGTTGAAGATCCGGCTAGCGGGAGGATCTACAATGAGCAGTTCTTC
j_call: TRBJ2-1
cdr3_length: 17
d_call: TRBD2
clone_size: .
v_call: TRBV29-1

cdr3_aa: CASSPSGGALPYEQYF
cdr3_nt: TGTGCCAGCAGCCCCTCGGGGGGGGCGCTACCCTACGAGCAGTACTTC
j_call: TRBJ2-7
cdr3_length: 16
d_call: TRBD2
clone_size: .
v_call: TRBV7-2

cdr3_aa: CASRLDSPNYEQYF
cdr3_nt: TGTGCCAGCAGATTGGACAGCCCAAACTACGAGCAGTACTTC
j_call: TRBJ2-7
cdr3_length: 14
d_call: .
clone_size: .
v_call: TRBV2

cdr3_aa: CASSLAGLGEQYF
cdr3_nt: TGTGCCAGCAGCTTAGCCGGCCTAGGCGAGCAGTACTTC
j_call: TRBJ2-7
cdr3_length: 13
d_call: .
clone_size: .
v_call: TRBV7-6

cdr3_aa: CASNDPGETQYF
cdr3_nt: TGTGCCAGCAACGACCCTGGGGAGACCCAGTACTTC
j_call: TRBJ2-5
cdr3_length: 12
d_call: .
clone_size: .
v_call: TRBV7-8